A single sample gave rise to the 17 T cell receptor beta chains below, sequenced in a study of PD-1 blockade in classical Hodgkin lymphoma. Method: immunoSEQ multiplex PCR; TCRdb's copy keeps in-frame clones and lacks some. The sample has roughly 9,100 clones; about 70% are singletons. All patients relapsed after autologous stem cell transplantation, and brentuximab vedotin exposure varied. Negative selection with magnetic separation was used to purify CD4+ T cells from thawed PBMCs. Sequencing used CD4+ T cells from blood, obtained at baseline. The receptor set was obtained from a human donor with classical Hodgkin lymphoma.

CDR3 nucleotide sequence: TGTGCCAGCAGTTTTTCCAGCACCTCTGGGGCCAACGTCCTGACTTTC. Residues: CASSFSSTSGANVLTF. This chain joins TRBV27 and TRBJ2-6; D unclear. The CDR3 extends over 16 amino acids. Germline values: CDR1 MNHEY, CDR2 SMNVEV (reference sequence). Trimming shortened V by 3 bases and J by 0 bases, and 9 bases separated the two germline ends. The full variable domain, rest sourced from reference TRBV27 and TRBJ2-6, is EAQVTQNPRYLITVTGKKLTVTCSQNMNHEYMSWYRQDPGLGLRQIYYSMNVEVTDKGDVPEGYKVSRKEKRNFPLILESPSPNQTSLYFCASSFSSTSGANVLTFGAGSRLTVL.

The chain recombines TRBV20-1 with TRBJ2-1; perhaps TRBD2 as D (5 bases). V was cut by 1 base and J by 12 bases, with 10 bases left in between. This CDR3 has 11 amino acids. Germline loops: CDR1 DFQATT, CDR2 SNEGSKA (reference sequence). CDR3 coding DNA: TGCAGTGCTAGAGGACTATCGGGGCAGTTCTTC. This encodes CSARGLSGQFF.

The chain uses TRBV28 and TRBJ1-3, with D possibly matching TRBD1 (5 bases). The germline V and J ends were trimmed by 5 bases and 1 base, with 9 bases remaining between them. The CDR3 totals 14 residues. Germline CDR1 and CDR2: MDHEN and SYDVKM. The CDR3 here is CASSLDISGNTIYF. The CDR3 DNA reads TGTGCCAGCAGTCTGGACATTTCTGGAAACACCATATATTTT. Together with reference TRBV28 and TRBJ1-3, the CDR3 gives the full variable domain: DVKVTQSSRYLVKRTGEKVFLECVQDMDHENMFWYRQDPGLGLRLIYFSYDVKMKEKGDIPEGYSVSREKKERFSLILESASTNQTSMYLCASSLDISGNTIYFGEGSWLTVV.

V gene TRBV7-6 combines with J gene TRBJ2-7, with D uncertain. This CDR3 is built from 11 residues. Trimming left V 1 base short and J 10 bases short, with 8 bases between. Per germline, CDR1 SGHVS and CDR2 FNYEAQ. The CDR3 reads CASSLGHSQYF. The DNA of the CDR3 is TGTGCCAGCAGCTTAGGTCACAGTCAGTACTTC.

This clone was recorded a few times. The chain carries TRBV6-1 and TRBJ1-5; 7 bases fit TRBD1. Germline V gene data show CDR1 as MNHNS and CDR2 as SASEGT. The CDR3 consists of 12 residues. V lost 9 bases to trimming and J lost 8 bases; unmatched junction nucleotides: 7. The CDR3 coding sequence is TGTGCCAGTAAGACAGGGAGGGAGCCCCAGCATTTT. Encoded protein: CASKTGREPQHF.

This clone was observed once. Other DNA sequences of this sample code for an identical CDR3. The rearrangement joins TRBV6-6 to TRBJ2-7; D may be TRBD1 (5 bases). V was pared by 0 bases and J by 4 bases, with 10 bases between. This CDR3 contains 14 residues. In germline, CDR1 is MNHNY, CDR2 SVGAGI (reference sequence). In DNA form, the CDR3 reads TGTGCCAGCAGTTACTCGAGGCAGGGATACGAGCAGTACTTC. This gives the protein CASSYSRQGYEQYF.

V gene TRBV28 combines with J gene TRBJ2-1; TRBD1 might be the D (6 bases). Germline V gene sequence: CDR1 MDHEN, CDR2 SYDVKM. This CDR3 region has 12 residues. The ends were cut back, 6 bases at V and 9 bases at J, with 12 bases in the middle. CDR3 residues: CASRGTGLEQFF. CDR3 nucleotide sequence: TGTGCCAGCAGGGGAACAGGGCTTGAGCAGTTCTTC.

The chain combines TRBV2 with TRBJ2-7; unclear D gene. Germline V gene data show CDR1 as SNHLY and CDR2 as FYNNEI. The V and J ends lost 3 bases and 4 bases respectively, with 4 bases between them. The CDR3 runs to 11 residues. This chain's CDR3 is CASSDHYEQYF. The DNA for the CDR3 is TGTGCCAGCAGTGATCATTACGAGCAGTACTTC.

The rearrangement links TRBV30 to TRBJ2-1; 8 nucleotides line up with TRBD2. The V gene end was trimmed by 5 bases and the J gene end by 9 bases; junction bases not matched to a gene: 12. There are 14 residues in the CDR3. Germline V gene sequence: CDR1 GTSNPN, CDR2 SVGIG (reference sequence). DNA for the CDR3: TGTGCCTGGGGCCGATCGGGACTAGGAAGTGAGCAGTTCTTC. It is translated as CAWGRSGLGSEQFF.

CDR3 sequence reads: CASSLGAATNEKLFF. The CDR3 nucleotides read TGCGCCAGCAGCTTGGGGGCGGCAACTAATGAAAAACTGTTTTTT. The V and J genes are TRBV5-1 and TRBJ1-4, with D unresolved. This CDR3 comprises 15 residues. CDR1 SGHRS and CDR2 YFSETQ come from the germline V gene. V was pared by 0 bases and J by 0 bases, with 6 bases between.

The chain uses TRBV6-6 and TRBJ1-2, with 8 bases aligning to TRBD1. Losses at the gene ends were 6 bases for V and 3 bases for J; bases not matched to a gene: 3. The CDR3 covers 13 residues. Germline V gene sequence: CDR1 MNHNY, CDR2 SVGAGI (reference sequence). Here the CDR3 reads CASSQGADYGYTF. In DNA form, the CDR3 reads TGTGCCAGCAGCCAGGGGGCAGACTATGGCTACACCTTC.

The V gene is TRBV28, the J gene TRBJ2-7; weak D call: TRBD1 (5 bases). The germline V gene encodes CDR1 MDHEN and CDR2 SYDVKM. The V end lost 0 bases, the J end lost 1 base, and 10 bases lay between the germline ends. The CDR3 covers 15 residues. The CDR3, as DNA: TGTGCCAGCAGTTTATGGCAGGGTAGGTCCTACGAGCAGTACTTC. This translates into CASSLWQGRSYEQYF.

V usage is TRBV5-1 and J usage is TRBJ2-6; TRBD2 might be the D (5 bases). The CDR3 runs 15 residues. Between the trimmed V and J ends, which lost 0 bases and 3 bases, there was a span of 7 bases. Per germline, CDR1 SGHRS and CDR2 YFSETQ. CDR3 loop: CASSLGSGGANVLTF. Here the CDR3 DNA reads TGCGCCAGCAGCTTGGGGAGCGGTGGGGCCAACGTCCTGACTTTC.

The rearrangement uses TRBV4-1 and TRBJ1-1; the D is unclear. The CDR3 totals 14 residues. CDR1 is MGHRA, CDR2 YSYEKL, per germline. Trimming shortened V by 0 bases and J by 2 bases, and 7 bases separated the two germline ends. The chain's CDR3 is CASSQDITNTEAFF. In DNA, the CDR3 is TGCGCCAGCAGCCAAGATATCACTAACACTGAAGCTTTCTTT.

This CDR3 is CASSKGQGGGSNQPQHF. The CDR3 nucleotides are TGTGCCAGTAGTAAGGGCCAGGGCGGGGGTAGCAATCAGCCCCAGCATTTT. The gene calls are TRBV19 and TRBJ1-5; D is perhaps TRBD1 (5 bases). The CDR3 covers 17 residues. The V gene lost 4 bases and the J gene lost 0 bases, with 16 bases spanning the gap. Germline assignment: CDR1 LNHDA and CDR2 SQIVND (reference sequence). Using reference TRBV19 and TRBJ1-5 for the parts outside the CDR3, the full variable domain is DGGITQSPKYLFRKEGQNVTLSCEQNLNHDAMYWYRQDPGQGLRLIYYSQIVNDFQKGDIAEGYSVSREKKESFPLTVTSAQKNPTAFYLCASSKGQGGGSNQPQHFGDGTRLSIL.

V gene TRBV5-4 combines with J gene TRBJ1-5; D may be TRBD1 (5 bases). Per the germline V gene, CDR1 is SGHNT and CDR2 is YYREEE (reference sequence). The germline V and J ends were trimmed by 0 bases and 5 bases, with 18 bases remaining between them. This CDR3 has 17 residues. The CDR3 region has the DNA TGTGCCAGCAGCTTGGTGTTTCGGGCGCAGGGACATCAGCCCCAGCATTTT. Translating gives CASSLVFRAQGHQPQHF.

The CDR3 sequence: CASSSWGNSPLHF. The CDR3 nucleotides read TGTGCCAGCAGTTCGTGGGGGAATTCACCCCTCCACTTT. V is TRBV28 and J is TRBJ1-6, with D tentatively TRBD1 (5 bases). There are 13 residues in the CDR3. Germline V gene lookup returns CDR1 MDHEN and CDR2 SYDVKM. Trimming shortened V by 4 bases and J by 7 bases, and 8 bases separated the two germline ends.